This T cell receptor (beta chain) comes out of a study of blood T cell repertoires in COVID-19. Whole-study context: PBMCs, B-cell-depleted T cells, or T cells provided the cDNA or gDNA that made up the material.

The study drew participants aged about 18 to 90 years from 20 to 30 US areas. The study assigned cohorts using participant-reported clinical history. Donors in Cohort 3 who had recovered were those with two negative PCRs, healthcare professional clearance, or resolution of their symptoms. V was cut by 2 bases and J by 10 bases, with 22 bases left in between. CDR3 size: 17 residues. Germline CDR1 reads KGHDR; CDR2 reads SFDVKD. Produced via immunoSEQ multiplex PCR; TCRdb's table is partial and in-frame only. The sample has 210,000 or so clones; 70% to 90% are singletons. The sample was PBMCs or T cells enriched from blood (not recorded which). The source is a man aged 25 to 45 who had recovered from COVID-19. The chain joins TRBV24-1 to TRBJ1-4; tentatively, D is TRBD1 (5 bases). CDR3 coding DNA: TGTGCCACCAGTGATTCCCTTACGGCCGGGGGAGCGGGAAAACTGTTTTTT. Its translation is CATSDSLTAGGAGKLFF.